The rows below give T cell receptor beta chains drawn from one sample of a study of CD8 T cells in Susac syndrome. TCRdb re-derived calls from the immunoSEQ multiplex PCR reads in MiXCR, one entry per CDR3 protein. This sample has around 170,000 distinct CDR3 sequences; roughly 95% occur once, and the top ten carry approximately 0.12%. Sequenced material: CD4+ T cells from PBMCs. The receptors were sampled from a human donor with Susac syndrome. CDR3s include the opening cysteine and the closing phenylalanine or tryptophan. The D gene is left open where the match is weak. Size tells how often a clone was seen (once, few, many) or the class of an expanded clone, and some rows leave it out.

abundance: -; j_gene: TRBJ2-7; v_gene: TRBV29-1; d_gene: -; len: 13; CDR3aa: CSVAGSGAYEQYF; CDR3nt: TGCAGCGTTGCTGGAAGCGGAGCCTACGAGCAGTACTTC
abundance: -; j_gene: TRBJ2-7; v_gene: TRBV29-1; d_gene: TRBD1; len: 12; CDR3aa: CSVWDRGYEQYF; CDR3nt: TGCAGCGTTTGGGACAGGGGCTACGAGCAGTACTTC
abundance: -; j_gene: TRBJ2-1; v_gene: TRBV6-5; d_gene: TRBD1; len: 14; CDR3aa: CASSYGTGIDEQFF; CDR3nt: TGTGCCAGCAGTTATGGGACAGGGATCGATGAGCAGTTCTTC
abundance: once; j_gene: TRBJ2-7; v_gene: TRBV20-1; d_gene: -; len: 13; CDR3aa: CSAKGSLGYEQYF; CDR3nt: TGCAGTGCTAAAGGATCCCTAGGGTACGAGCAGTACTTC
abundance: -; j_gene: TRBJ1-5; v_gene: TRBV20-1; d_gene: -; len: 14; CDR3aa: CSAMSMGTNQPQHF; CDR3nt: TGCAGTGCTATGTCGATGGGAACGAATCAGCCCCAGCATTTT
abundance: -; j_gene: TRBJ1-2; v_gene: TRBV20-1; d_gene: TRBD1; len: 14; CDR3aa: CSVYGQGTNYGYTF; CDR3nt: TGCAGTGTTTACGGACAGGGTACAAACTATGGCTACACCTTC
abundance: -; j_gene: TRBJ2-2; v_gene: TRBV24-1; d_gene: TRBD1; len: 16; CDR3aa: CATSDPGTGVTGELFF; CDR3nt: TGTGCCACCAGCGATCCTGGGACAGGGGTCACCGGGGAGCTGTTTTTT
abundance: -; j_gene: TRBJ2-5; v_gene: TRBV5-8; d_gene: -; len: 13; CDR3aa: CASSLAMGETQYF; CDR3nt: TGTGCCAGCAGCTTGGCCATGGGTGAGACCCAGTACTTC
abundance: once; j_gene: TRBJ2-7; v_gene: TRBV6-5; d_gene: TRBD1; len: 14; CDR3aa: CASSRTGGVYEQYF; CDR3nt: TGTGCCAGCAGCCGGACAGGGGGCGTCTACGAGCAGTACTTC
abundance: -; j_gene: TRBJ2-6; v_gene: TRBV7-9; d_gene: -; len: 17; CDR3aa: CASSPLPSRSGANVLTF; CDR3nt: TGTGCCAGCAGCCCCCTCCCGTCTCGCTCTGGGGCCAACGTCCTGACTTTC
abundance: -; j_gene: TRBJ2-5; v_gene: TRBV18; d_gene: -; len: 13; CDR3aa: CASSPIEGETQYF; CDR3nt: TGTGCCAGCTCGCCTATTGAGGGAGAGACCCAGTACTTC
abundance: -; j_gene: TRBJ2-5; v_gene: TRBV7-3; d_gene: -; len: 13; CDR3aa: CASSRGRRETQYF; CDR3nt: TGTGCCAGCAGCCGCGGACGCCGAGAGACCCAGTACTTC
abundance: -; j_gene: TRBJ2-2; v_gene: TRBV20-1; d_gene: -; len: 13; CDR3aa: CSAREQNTGELFF; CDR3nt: TGCAGTGCTAGAGAGCAGAACACCGGGGAGCTGTTTTTT
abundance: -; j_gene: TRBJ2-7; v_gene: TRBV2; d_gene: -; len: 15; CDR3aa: CASRRDGTNSYEQYF; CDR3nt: TGTGCCAGCAGGCGCGACGGGACAAACTCCTACGAGCAGTACTTC
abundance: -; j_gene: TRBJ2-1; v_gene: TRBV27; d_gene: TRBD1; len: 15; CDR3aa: CASSLQGFGQNEQFF; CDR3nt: TGTGCCAGCAGTCTACAGGGGTTCGGGCAGAATGAGCAGTTCTTC
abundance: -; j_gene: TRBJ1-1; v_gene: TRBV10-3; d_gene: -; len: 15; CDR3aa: CAISEAGGVNTEAFF; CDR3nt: TGTGCCATCAGTGAGGCTGGAGGGGTGAACACTGAAGCTTTCTTT
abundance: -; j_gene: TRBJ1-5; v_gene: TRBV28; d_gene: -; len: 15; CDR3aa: CASTLGHPGNQPQHF; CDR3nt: TGTGCCAGCACCCTTGGGCACCCCGGCAATCAGCCCCAGCATTTT
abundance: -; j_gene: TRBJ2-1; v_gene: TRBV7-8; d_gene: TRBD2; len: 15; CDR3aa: CASSWTSGRANEQFF; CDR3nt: TGTGCCAGCAGTTGGACTAGCGGGAGGGCCAATGAGCAGTTCTTC
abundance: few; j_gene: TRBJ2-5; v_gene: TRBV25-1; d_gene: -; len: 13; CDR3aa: CASSGRGQETQYF; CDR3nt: TGTGCCAGCAGTGGCAGGGGACAAGAGACCCAGTACTTC
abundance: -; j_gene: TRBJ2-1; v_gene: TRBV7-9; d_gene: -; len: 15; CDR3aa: CASSYEGTSYNEQFF; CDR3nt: TGTGCCAGCAGCTACGAAGGAACGAGTTACAATGAGCAGTTCTTC
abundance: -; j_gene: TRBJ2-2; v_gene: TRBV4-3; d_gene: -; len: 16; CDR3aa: CASSQEGRANTGELFF; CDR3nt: TGCGCCAGCAGCCAAGAGGGCAGGGCCAACACCGGGGAGCTGTTTTTT
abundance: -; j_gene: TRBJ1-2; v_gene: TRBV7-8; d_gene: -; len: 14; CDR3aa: CASSLGMEEVGYTF; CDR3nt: TGTGCCAGCAGCTTAGGAATGGAGGAAGTTGGCTACACCTTC
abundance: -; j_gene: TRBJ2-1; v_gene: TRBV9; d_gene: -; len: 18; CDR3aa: CASSTFPDIAVSYNEQFF; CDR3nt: TGTGCCAGCAGTACGTTCCCCGATATAGCGGTCTCCTACAATGAGCAGTTCTTC
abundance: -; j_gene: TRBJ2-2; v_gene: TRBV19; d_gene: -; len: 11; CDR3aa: CASSIERELFF; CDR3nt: TGTGCCAGTAGTATAGAAAGGGAGCTGTTTTTT
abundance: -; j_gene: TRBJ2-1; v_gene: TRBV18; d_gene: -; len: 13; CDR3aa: CASSQGLNNEQFF; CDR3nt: TGTGCCAGCTCACAAGGACTCAACAATGAGCAGTTCTTC
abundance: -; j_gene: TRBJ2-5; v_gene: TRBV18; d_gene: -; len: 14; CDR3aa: CASSPRSGQETQYF; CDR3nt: TGTGCCAGCTCACCACGTTCCGGGCAAGAGACCCAGTACTTC
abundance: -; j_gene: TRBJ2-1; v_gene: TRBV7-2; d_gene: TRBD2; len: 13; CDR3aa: CASSLAGLDEQFF; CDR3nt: TGTGCCAGCAGCCTAGCGGGACTCGATGAGCAGTTCTTC
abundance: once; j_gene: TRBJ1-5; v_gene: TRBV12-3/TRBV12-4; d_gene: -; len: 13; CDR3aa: CASSLGPDQPQHF; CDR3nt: TGTGCCAGCAGTTTGGGCCCGGATCAGCCCCAGCATTTT
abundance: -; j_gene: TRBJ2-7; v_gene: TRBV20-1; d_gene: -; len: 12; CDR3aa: CSARGDIYEQYF; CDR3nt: TGCAGTGCTAGAGGGGACATCTACGAGCAGTACTTC
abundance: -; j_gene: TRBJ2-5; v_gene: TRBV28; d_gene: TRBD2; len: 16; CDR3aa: CASSLLAGGSGKTQYF; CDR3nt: TGTGCCAGCAGTTTGCTAGCGGGAGGTTCAGGAAAGACCCAGTACTTC
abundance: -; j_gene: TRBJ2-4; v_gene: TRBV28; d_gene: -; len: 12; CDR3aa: CASSSPADIQYF; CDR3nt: TGTGCCAGCAGTTCACCGGCGGACATTCAGTACTTC
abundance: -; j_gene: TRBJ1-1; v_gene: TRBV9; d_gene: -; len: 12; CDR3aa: CASSGGGTEAFF; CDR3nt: TGTGCCAGCAGTGGGGGGGGAACTGAAGCTTTCTTT
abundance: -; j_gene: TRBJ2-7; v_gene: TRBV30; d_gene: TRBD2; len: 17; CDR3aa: CAWRIGTSGPSSYEQYF; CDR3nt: TGTGCCTGGAGAATAGGGACTAGCGGGCCCAGCTCCTACGAGCAGTACTTC
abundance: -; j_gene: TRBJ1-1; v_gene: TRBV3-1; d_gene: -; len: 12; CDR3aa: CASSRRGTEAFF; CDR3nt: TGTGCCAGCAGCCGAAGGGGGACTGAAGCTTTCTTT
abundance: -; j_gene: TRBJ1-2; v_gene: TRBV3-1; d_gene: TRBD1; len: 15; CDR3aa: CASSPMDRGGYGYTF; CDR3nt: TGTGCCAGCAGCCCGATGGACAGGGGCGGCTATGGCTACACCTTC
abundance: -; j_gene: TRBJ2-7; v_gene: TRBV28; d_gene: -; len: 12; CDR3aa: CASKGSSYEQYF; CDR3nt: TGTGCCAGCAAAGGATCTTCCTACGAGCAGTACTTC
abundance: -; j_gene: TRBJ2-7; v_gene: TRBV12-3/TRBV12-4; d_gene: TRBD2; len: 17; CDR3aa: CASSPGLAGGVTYEQYF; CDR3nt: TGTGCCAGCAGCCCGGGTCTAGCGGGAGGGGTAACCTACGAGCAGTACTTC
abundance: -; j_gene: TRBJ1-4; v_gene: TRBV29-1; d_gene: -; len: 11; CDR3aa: CSVDRWGKLFF; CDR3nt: TGCAGCGTTGACAGGTGGGGGAAACTGTTTTTT
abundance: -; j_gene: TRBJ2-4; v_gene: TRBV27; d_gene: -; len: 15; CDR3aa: CASSSPDLAKNIQYF; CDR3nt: TGTGCCAGCAGTTCCCCCGATTTAGCCAAAAACATTCAGTACTTC
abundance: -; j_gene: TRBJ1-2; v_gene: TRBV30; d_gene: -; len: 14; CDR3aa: CAWSSGDRGYGYTF; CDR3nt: TGTGCCTGGAGTAGCGGGGATCGGGGCTATGGCTACACCTTC
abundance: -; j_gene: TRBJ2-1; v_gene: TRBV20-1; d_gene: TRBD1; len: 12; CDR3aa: CACRGFGDEQFF; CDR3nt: TGCGCCTGCAGGGGGTTCGGCGATGAGCAGTTCTTC
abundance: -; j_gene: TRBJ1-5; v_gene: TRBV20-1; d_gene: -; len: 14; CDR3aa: CSARKGWGNQPQHF; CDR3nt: TGCAGTGCTAGGAAAGGGTGGGGCAATCAGCCCCAGCATTTT
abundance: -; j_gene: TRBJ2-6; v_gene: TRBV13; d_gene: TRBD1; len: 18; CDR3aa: CASSLWRQGAPGANVLTF; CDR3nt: TGTGCCAGCAGCCTATGGAGACAGGGGGCCCCTGGGGCCAACGTCCTGACTTTC
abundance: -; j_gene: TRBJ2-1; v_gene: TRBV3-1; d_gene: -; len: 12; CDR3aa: CASSQVINEQFF; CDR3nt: TGTGCCAGCAGCCAAGTTATTAATGAGCAGTTCTTC
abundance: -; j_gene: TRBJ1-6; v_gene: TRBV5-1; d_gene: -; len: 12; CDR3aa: CASSDLNSPLHF; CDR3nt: TGCGCCAGCAGCGATCTGAATTCACCCCTCCACTTT
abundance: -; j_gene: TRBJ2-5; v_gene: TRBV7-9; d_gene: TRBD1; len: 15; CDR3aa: CASSPRTGSRETQYF; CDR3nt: TGTGCCAGCAGCCCGCGGACAGGGTCCAGGGAGACCCAGTACTTC
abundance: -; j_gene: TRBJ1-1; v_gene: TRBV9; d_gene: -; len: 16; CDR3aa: CASSVGVGRGLTEAFF; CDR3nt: TGTGCCAGCAGCGTAGGCGTGGGCAGGGGTTTGACTGAAGCTTTCTTT
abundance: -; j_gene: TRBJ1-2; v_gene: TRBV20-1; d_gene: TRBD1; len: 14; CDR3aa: CSADGQDVFLGYTF; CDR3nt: TGCAGTGCTGATGGACAGGACGTCTTTCTAGGCTACACCTTC
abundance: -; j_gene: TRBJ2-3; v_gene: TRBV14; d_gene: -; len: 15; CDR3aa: CASSQGQASTDTQYF; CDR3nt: TGTGCCAGCAGCCAAGGACAGGCTAGCACAGATACGCAGTATTTT
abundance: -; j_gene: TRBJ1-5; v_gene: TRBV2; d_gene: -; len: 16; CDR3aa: CASSLGVEHPHQPQHF; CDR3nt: TGTGCCAGCAGCCTAGGGGTCGAACATCCACATCAGCCCCAGCATTTT
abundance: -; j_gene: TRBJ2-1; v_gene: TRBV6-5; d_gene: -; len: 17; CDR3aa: CASSYSPWRGPYNEQFF; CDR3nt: TGTGCCAGCAGTTACTCACCCTGGAGGGGTCCCTACAATGAGCAGTTCTTC
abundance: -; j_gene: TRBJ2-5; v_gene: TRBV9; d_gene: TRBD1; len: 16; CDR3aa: CASSAPPGQGRETQYF; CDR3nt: TGTGCCAGCAGCGCTCCCCCGGGACAGGGAAGGGAGACCCAGTACTTC
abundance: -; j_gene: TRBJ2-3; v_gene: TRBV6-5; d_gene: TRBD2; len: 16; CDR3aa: CASSFHRTSAGDTQYF; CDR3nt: TGTGCCAGCAGTTTCCACCGGACTAGCGCGGGAGATACGCAGTATTTT
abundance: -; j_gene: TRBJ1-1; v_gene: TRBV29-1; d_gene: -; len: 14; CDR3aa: CSVGLNTGGTEAFF; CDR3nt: TGCAGCGTGGGCCTGAATACCGGTGGCACTGAAGCTTTCTTT
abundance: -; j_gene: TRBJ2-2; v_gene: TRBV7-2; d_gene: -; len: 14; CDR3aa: CASSIQGGTGELFF; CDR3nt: TGTGCCAGCAGCATTCAGGGAGGAACCGGGGAGCTGTTTTTT
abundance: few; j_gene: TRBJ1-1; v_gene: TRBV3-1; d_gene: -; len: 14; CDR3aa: CASSQEQRNTEAFF; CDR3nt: TGTGCCAGCAGCCAAGAGCAAAGGAACACTGAAGCTTTCTTT
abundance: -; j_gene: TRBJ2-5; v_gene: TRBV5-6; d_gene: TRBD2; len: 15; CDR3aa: CASSFGGRGQETQYF; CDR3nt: TGTGCCAGCAGCTTTGGCGGGAGGGGTCAAGAGACCCAGTACTTC
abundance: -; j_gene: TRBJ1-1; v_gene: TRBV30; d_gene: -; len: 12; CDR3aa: CALIGSGTEAFF; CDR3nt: TGTGCCCTAATAGGAAGTGGTACTGAAGCTTTCTTT
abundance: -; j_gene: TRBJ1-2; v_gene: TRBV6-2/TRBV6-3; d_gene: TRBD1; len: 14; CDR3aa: CASRLTGKGDGYTF; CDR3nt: TGTGCCAGCAGATTGACAGGGAAAGGGGACGGCTACACCTTC